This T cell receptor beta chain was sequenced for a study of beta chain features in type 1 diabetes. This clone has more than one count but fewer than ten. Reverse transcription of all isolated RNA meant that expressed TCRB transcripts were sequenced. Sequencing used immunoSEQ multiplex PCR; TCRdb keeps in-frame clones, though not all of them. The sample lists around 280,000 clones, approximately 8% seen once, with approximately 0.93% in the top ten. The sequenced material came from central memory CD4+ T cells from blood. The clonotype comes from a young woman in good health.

The CDR3 here is CASSLGLGAQGYGYTF. DNA of the CDR3: TGTGCCAGCAGCTTAGGACTCGGGGCGCAGGGGTATGGCTACACCTTC. The chain joins TRBV7-2 to TRBJ1-2; TRBD1 might be the D (6 bases). Germline loops: CDR1 SGHTA, CDR2 FQGNSA. The CDR3 spans 16 residues. Trimming took 1 base from V and 5 from J, leaving 17 bases between them.